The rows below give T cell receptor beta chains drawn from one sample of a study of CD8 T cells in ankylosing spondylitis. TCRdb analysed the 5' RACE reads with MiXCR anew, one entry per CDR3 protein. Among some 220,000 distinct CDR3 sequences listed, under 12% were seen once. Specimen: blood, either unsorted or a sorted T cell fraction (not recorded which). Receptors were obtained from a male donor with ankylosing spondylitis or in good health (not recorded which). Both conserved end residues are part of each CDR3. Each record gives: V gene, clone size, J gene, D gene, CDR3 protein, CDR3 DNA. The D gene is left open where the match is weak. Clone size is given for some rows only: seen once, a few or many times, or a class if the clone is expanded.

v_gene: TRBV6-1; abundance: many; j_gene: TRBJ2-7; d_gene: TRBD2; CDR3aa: CASSPKRGGIGEQYF; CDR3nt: TGTGCCAGCAGCCCCAAGCGCGGGGGGATTGGGGAGCAGTACTTC
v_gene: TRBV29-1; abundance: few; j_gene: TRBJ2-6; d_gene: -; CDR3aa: CSVVSGGSGANVLTF; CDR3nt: TGCAGCGTTGTGAGTGGTGGATCTGGGGCCAACGTCCTGACTTTC
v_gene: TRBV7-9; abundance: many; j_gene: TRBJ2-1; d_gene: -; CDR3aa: CASSWDGYNEQFF; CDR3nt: TGTGCCAGCAGCTGGGACGGGTACAATGAGCAGTTCTTC
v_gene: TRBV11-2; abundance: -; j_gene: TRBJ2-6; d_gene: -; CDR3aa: CASSLSYGANVLTF; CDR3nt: TGTGCCAGCAGCTTATCTTATGGGGCCAACGTCCTGACTTTC
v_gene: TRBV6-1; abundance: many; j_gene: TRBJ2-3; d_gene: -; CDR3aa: CASSEGAPTQYF; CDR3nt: TGTGCCAGCAGTGAAGGCGCCCCTACGCAGTATTTT
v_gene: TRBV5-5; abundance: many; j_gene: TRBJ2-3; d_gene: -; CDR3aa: CASSVGRITDTQYF; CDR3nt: TGTGCCAGCAGCGTGGGGCGGATCACAGATACGCAGTATTTT
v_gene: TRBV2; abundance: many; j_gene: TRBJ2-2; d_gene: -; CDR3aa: CASRGTPGELFF; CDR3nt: TGTGCCAGCAGGGGGACGCCCGGGGAGCTGTTTTTT
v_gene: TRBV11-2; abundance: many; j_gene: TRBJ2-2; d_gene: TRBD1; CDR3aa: CASSPRTGNTGELFF; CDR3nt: TGTGCCAGCAGCCCCCGGACAGGGAACACCGGGGAGCTGTTTTTT
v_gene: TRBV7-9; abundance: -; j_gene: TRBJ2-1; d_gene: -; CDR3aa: CASSFRDRIYNEQFF; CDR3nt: TGTGCCAGCAGCTTCCGGGACCGGATTTATAATGAGCAGTTCTTC
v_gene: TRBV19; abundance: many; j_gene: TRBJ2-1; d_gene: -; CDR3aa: CASSIVPPYNEQFF; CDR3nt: TGTGCCAGTAGTATAGTTCCTCCCTACAATGAGCAGTTCTTC
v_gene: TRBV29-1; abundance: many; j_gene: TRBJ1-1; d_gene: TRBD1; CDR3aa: CSAGTASEAFF; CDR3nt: TGCAGCGCCGGGACAGCCAGTGAGGCTTTCTTT
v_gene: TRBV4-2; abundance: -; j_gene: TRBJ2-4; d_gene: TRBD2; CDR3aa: CASSQERTSGDIQYF; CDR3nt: TGTGCCAGCAGTCAAGAGAGGACTAGCGGCGACATTCAGTACTTC
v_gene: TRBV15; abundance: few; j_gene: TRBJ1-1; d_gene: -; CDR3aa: CATSRDLHRVTEAFF; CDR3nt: TGTGCCACCAGCAGAGATTTGCACAGGGTGACTGAAGCTTTCTTT
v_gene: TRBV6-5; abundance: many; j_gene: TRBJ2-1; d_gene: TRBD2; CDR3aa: CASSWEVGGNNEQFF; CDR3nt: TGTGCCAGCAGTTGGGAGGTGGGAGGGAACAATGAGCAGTTCTTC
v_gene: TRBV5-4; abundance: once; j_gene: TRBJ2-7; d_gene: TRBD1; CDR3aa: CASSLAWGQGGYEQYF; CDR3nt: TGTGCCAGCAGCTTGGCCTGGGGACAGGGAGGCTACGAGCAGTACTTC